One sample yielded the 27 T cell receptor beta chains listed below, sequenced in a study of T cells in Graves' hyperthyroidism and ophthalmopathy. Regions amplified from RNA transcripts were the TCR beta CDR3 regions. The primer set for the first-round RT-PCR of the TCR CDR3 was HTBI. TCRdb recomputed calls from the multiplex PCR reads with MiXCR, one row per CDR3 protein. The sample carries 700,000 or so distinct CDR3 sequences, about 16% recorded once. Sequenced material: blood. The receptors derive from a young man with Graves' hyperthyroidism.

This clonotype was seen repeatedly, ten times or more. This chain uses TRBV28 with TRBJ2-5; no firm D call. The CDR3 runs 14 residues. The germline gives CDR1 MDHEN, CDR2 SYDVKM. Trimming took 6 bases from V and 5 from J, leaving 16 bases between them. CDR3 sequence: CASSQLDGRETQYF. The CDR3, as DNA: TGTGCCAGCAGCCAACTGGACGGGCGGGAGACCCAGTACTTC.

About this clonotype itself: Just one base apart from a much larger clone, this may be a read error. The conserved phenylalanine or tryptophan is not found at the CDR3 terminus, so this likely reflects a read error. J is TRBJ2-7 and V is TRBV6-1; 13 bases are shared with TRBD2. J lost 3 bases, V lost 8 bases, and 16 bases had no gene match. The germline V gene encodes CDR1 MNHNS and CDR2 SASEGT. This CDR3 comprises 18 residues. The CDR3 DNA reads as TGTGCCAGCTATCCCGGGACAGCCGGACTAGCGGGAGACTACGAGCAGTACCTC. Its translation is CASYPGTAGLAGDYEQYL.

The chain is built from TRBV11-3 and TRBJ2-3; the match to TRBD1 covers 11 bases. Per the germline V gene, CDR1 is SGHNT and CDR2 is YENEEA. This CDR3 region has 15 residues. J lost 0 bases, V lost 8 bases, and 4 bases had no gene match. The CDR3 DNA reads TGTGCCAGCCAGGGACAGGGGGGTAGCACAGATACGCAGTATTTT. Residues: CASQGQGGSTDTQYF.

The CDR3 DNA sequence: TGTGCCACCAGCAGCCACGCGGGAGGGTCCTACGAGCAGTACTTC. This translates into CATSSHAGGSYEQYF. This chain links TRBV15 with TRBJ2-7; the match to TRBD2 covers 9 bases. Germline lookup yields CDR1 LNHNV and CDR2 YYDKDF (reference sequence). After removal of 3 bases from V and 1 base from J, the junction contained 4 bases not matched to a gene. CDR3 length equals 15 residues.

In this sample, this clonotype turned up many times. The rearrangement links TRBV7-9 to TRBJ1-1; D gene ambiguous. V was trimmed by 0 bases and J by 4 bases, leaving 12 bases between them. CDR3 length equals 15 residues. Per germline, CDR1 SEHNR and CDR2 FQNEAQ (reference sequence). The CDR3 here is CASSLAGGQGTEAFF. As DNA, the CDR3 is TGTGCCAGCAGCTTAGCGGGAGGGCAAGGCACTGAAGCTTTCTTT.

This rearrangement joins TRBV24-1 to TRBJ1-2; no definite D call. The CDR3 is 13 amino acids. Germline loops: CDR1 KGHDR, CDR2 SFDVKD. The V end lost 4 bases, the J end lost 3 bases, and 8 bases lay between the germline ends. CDR3 sequence: CATSETGDYGYTF. DNA for the CDR3: TGTGCCACCAGTGAAACGGGAGACTATGGCTACACCTTC.

A remark on this clonotype: One base away lies a much larger clone, so this may be a sequencing read error. This sequence joins TRBV12-5 and TRBJ1-1; D is unclear. This CDR3 is built from 13 residues. The germline gives CDR1 LGHNT, CDR2 FRNRAP. V was cut by 7 bases and J by 4 bases, with 13 bases left in between. CDR3 DNA: TGTGCTAGTGATGCCTCGAGGAGCACTGAAGCTTTCTTT. Protein: CASDASRSTEAFF.

This clonotype was recorded at least ten times. V gene TRBV15 combines with J gene TRBJ2-7; D possibly corresponds to TRBD1 (6 bases). The CDR3 has 13 amino acids. V lost 5 bases to trimming and J lost 5 bases, with 13 bases between them. Germline CDR1 reads LNHNV; CDR2 reads YYDKDF (reference sequence). The CDR3 spells CATSGTGIDEQYF. The CDR3 nucleotides are TGTGCCACCAGCGGAACAGGGATCGACGAGCAGTACTTC. Full variable domain (remainder filled in from reference TRBV15 and TRBJ2-7): DAMVIQNPRYQVTQFGKPVTLSCSQTLNHNVMYWYQQKSSQAPKLLFHYYDKDFNNEADTPDNFQSRRPNTSFCFLDIRSPGLGDTAMYLCATSGTGIDEQYFGPGTRLTVT.

This clonotype came up once. A much larger clone differs by one base, so this may be a read error. The chain has TRBV11-2 and TRBJ2-7, with D perhaps matching TRBD1 (6 bases). The CDR3 loop spans 14 amino acids. From germline, CDR1 is SGHAT and CDR2 FQNNGV. Trimming stripped 0 bases from V and 9 bases from J, with 15 bases between. This CDR3 reads CASSLDRGMNGQYF. The CDR3 nucleotides read TGTGCCAGCAGCTTAGACAGGGGTATGAACGGGCAGTACTTC.

This clonotype was detected many times. The chain uses TRBV13 and TRBJ2-1; TRBD1 matches 7 bases. Per the germline V gene, CDR1 is PRHDT and CDR2 is FYEKMQ (reference sequence). The length of the CDR3 is 14 residues. J lost 8 bases, V lost 3 bases, and 7 bases had no gene match. The CDR3 loop reads CASSFSIGGYEQFF. CDR3 bases: TGTGCCAGCAGCTTTAGTATAGGGGGCTATGAGCAGTTCTTC. The whole variable domain, remainder taken from reference TRBV13 and TRBJ2-1, is AAGVIQSPRHLIKEKRETATLKCYPIPRHDTVYWYQQGPGQDPQFLISFYEKMQSDKGSIPDRFSAQQFSDYHSELNMSSLELGDSALYFCASSFSIGGYEQFFGPGTRLTVL.

This clonotype was picked up many times. This sequence joins TRBV2 and TRBJ2-2, with TRBD2 identical over 12 bases. V lost 6 bases to trimming and J lost 1 base; unmatched junction nucleotides: 3. CDR1 is SNHLY, CDR2 FYNNEI, per germline. The CDR3 totals 16 residues. CDR3 coding DNA: TGTGCCAGCAGGGAGACTAGCGGGAGGAACACCGGGGAGCTGTTTTTT. Its translation is CASRETSGRNTGELFF. Full variable domain (rest looked up from reference TRBV2 and TRBJ2-2): EPEVTQTPSHQVTQMGQEVILRCVPISNHLYFYWYRQILGQKVEFLVSFYNNEISEKSEIFDDQFSVERPDGSNFTLKIRSTKLEDSAMYFCASRETSGRNTGELFFGEGSRLTVL.

The genes are TRBV11-2 and TRBJ1-2; 8 nucleotides line up with TRBD1. This CDR3 is built from 14 residues. CDR1 is SGHAT and CDR2 is FQNNGV in the germline V gene. J gave up 6 bases and V 3 bases, and 6 bases lay outside the gene matches. CDR3 DNA sequence: TGTGCCAGCAGCTTGCCAGGGGGCAGAAATGGCTACACCTTC. Amino acid sequence: CASSLPGGRNGYTF. Drawing the rest from reference TRBV11-2 and TRBJ1-2, the complete variable domain is EAGVAQSPRYKIIEKRQSVAFWCNPISGHATLYWYQQILGQGPKLLIQFQNNGVVDDSQLPKDRFSAERLKGVDSTLKIQPAKLEDSAVYLCASSLPGGRNGYTFGSGTRLTVV.

This clonotype was detected many times. The rearrangement uses TRBV12-3 or TRBV12-4 and TRBJ2-1, with D perhaps matching TRBD2 (6 bases). V was clipped by 5 bases and J by 7 bases, with 18 bases between them. This CDR3 is 15 amino acids long. CDR3 protein: CASSIMGGSENEQFF. CDR3 DNA: TGTGCCAGCAGTATCATGGGAGGTTCAGAGAATGAGCAGTTCTTC.

This chain links TRBV6-2 or TRBV6-3 with TRBJ2-2; D is unresolved. The CDR3 is made up of 16 amino acids. The germline V gene has CDR1 MNHEY and CDR2 SVGEGT. Trimming shortened V by 1 base and J by 2 bases, and 11 bases separated the two germline ends. CDR3 residues: CASSYLRSENTGELFF. The CDR3 DNA follows: TGTGCCAGCAGTTACTTGCGGTCTGAAAACACCGGGGAGCTGTTTTTT.

This clonotype was observed a handful of times. The chain has TRBV11-2 and TRBJ2-4, with D possibly TRBD2 on 6 matching bases. Trimming took 5 bases from V and 3 from J, leaving 17 bases between them. The V gene's germline CDR1 is SGHAT and CDR2 FQNNGV. The CDR3 contains 16 residues. The CDR3 here is CASSPEGNGVKNIQYF. CDR3 coding DNA: TGTGCCAGCAGCCCGGAGGGGAACGGAGTCAAAAACATTCAGTACTTC. Full variable domain (rest looked up from reference TRBV11-2 and TRBJ2-4): EAGVAQSPRYKIIEKRQSVAFWCNPISGHATLYWYQQILGQGPKLLIQFQNNGVVDDSQLPKDRFSAERLKGVDSTLKIQPAKLEDSAVYLCASSPEGNGVKNIQYFGAGTRLSVL.

In its sample, this clonotype was seen once. V is TRBV6-1 and J is TRBJ1-2; the match to TRBD1 covers 9 bases. Germline values: CDR1 MNHNS, CDR2 SASEGT. Germline trimming cut 5 bases from V and 3 bases from J; bases unmatched to any gene: 4. The CDR3 loop spans 14 amino acids. DNA of the CDR3: TGTGCCAGCAGTCGGACAGGGGCCTACTATGGCTACACCTTC. Translating it yields CASSRTGAYYGYTF.

This clonotype came up many times. The rearrangement links TRBV3-1 to TRBJ2-3, with D perhaps matching TRBD1 or TRBD2 (5 bases each). Germline CDR1 LGHDT, CDR2 YNNKEL (reference sequence). The CDR3 has 17 amino acids. With 0 bases removed from V and 2 bases from J, the gap between germline ends came to 15 bases. CDR3 in amino acids: CASSQDVGGPATDTQYF. CDR3 sequence (DNA): TGTGCCAGCAGCCAAGACGTTGGGGGTCCCGCCACAGATACGCAGTATTTT.

This clonotype was observed a few times. The CDR3 DNA follows: TGTGCCAGCAGCTTAATTGGGGGGACAGGACCCACCGGGGAGCTGTTTTTT. Its protein product is CASSLIGGTGPTGELFF. This chain connects TRBV7-2 to TRBJ2-2; the match to TRBD1 covers 8 bases. Germline V gene sequence: CDR1 SGHTA, CDR2 FQGNSA. V dropped 2 bases and J dropped 4; count of bases not matched to a gene: 9. This CDR3 spans 17 amino acids.

This clonotype was seen only a few times. V is TRBV27 and J is TRBJ2-4, with 8 nucleotides matching TRBD1. V lost 5 bases and J lost 3; bases outside the gene matches: 6. There are 15 residues in the CDR3. CDR1 and CDR2 (germline): MNHEY, SMNVEV (reference sequence). As DNA, the CDR3 is TGTGCCAGCAGTATAGACAGGGGTGACAAAAACATTCAGTACTTC. Encoded protein: CASSIDRGDKNIQYF.

V is TRBV20-1 and J is TRBJ2-1, with 11 bases aligning to TRBD2. With 3 bases clipped from V and 2 bases from J, the junction kept 6 bases outside the gene matches. CDR1 and CDR2 (germline): DFQATT, SNEGSKA (reference sequence). This CDR3 spans 16 amino acids. The CDR3 protein is CSARHASGGTYNEQFF. The DNA of the CDR3 is TGCAGTGCTAGGCATGCTAGCGGGGGGACCTACAATGAGCAGTTCTTC.

The sample holds many counts of this clonotype. The V gene is TRBV20-1, the J gene TRBJ2-2; unclear D gene. Looked up from germline, CDR1 is DFQATT and CDR2 is SNEGSKA (reference sequence). V was shortened by 2 bases and J by 3 bases, with 10 bases between the two germline ends. This CDR3 is 14 amino acids long. The CDR3 coding sequence is TGCAGTGCTAGACCTCAGGAGTACACCGGGGAGCTGTTTTTT. Translating it yields CSARPQEYTGELFF.

This clonotype was counted between two and nine times. The gene calls are TRBV15 and TRBJ2-7; 9 nucleotides line up with TRBD2. Germline V gives CDR1 LNHNV, CDR2 YYDKDF (reference sequence). CDR3 size: 19 residues. The ends lost 3 bases at V and 0 bases at J; junction bases unmatched: 15. In DNA, the CDR3 is TGTGCCACCAGCAGTTTCGGGGGCTCGGGACTAGCCAGCTCCTACGAGCAGTACTTC. Its translation is CATSSFGGSGLASSYEQYF. Using reference TRBV15 and TRBJ2-7 for the parts outside the CDR3, the full variable domain is DAMVIQNPRYQVTQFGKPVTLSCSQTLNHNVMYWYQQKSSQAPKLLFHYYDKDFNNEADTPDNFQSRRPNTSFCFLDIRSPGLGDTAMYLCATSSFGGSGLASSYEQYFGPGTRLTVT.

This chain links TRBV6-2 or TRBV6-3 with TRBJ1-5; D is perhaps TRBD1 (5 bases). The V gene's germline CDR1 is MNHEY and CDR2 SVGEGT. V was pared by 7 bases and J by 0 bases, with 13 bases between. CDR3 length: 15 amino acids. CDR3 loop: CASTQWGYSNQPQHF. The DNA of the CDR3 is TGTGCCAGCACTCAATGGGGGTATAGCAATCAGCCCCAGCATTTT.

The chain employs TRBV20-1 and TRBJ2-3, with 13 bases identical to TRBD2. Germline V gene data show CDR1 as DFQATT and CDR2 as SNEGSKA (reference sequence). The CDR3 runs to 17 residues. Unmatched junction bases numbered 8, after V lost 1 base and J lost 4 bases. CDR3 region: CSARGGLAGPVADTQYF. The DNA for the CDR3 is TGCAGTGCTAGAGGGGGACTAGCGGGACCTGTGGCAGATACGCAGTATTTT.

The sample holds many counts of this clonotype. This rearrangement joins TRBV5-1 to TRBJ1-1, with D uncertain. This CDR3 has 14 residues. Trimming took 2 bases from V and 1 from J, leaving 9 bases between them. CDR1 is SGHRS, CDR2 YFSETQ, per germline. CDR3 sequence (DNA): TGCGCCAGCAGCTTAAACAGTGCGAACACTGAAGCTTTCTTT. Translation gives CASSLNSANTEAFF.

The chain carries TRBV7-9 and TRBJ2-7, with 7 bases fitting TRBD1. Germline V gives CDR1 SEHNR, CDR2 FQNEAQ (reference sequence). This CDR3 has 14 amino acids. V lost 3 bases, J lost 7 bases, and 9 bases stayed unmatched. This CDR3 is CASSFTLGQEEQYF. CDR3 coding DNA: TGTGCCAGCAGCTTCACCCTCGGACAGGAGGAGCAGTACTTC.

Ten or more counts support this clonotype. V usage is TRBV7-2 and J usage is TRBJ2-3; D call uncertain. The germline V gene encodes CDR1 SGHTA and CDR2 FQGNSA. V shed 4 bases and J shed 6 bases, with 8 bases lying between them. The CDR3 is 12 residues long. This CDR3 reads CASSSRIDTQYF. In DNA form, the CDR3 reads TGTGCCAGCAGCTCCCGCATTGATACGCAGTATTTT.